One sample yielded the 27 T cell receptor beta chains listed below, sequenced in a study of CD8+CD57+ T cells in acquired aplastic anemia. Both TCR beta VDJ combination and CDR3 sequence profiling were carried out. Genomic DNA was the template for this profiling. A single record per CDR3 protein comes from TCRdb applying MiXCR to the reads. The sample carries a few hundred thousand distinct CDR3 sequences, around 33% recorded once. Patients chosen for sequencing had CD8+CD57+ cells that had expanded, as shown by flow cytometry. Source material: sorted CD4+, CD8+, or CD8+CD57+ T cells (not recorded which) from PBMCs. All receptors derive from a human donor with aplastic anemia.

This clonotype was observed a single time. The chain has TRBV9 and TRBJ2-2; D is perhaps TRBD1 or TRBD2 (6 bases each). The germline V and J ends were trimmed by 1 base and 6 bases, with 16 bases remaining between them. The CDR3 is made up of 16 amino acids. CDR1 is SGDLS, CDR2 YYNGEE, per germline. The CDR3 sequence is CASSVSGALPAGELFF. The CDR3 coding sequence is TGTGCCAGCAGCGTATCGGGGGCACTCCCAGCCGGGGAGCTGTTTTTT.

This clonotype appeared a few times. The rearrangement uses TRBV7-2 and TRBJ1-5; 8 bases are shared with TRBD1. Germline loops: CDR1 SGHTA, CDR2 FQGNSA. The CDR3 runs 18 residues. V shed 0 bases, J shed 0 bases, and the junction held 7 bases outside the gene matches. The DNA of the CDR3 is TGTGCCAGCAGCTTAGCTGGGGACAGGCGTTATAGCAATCAGCCCCAGCATTTT. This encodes CASSLAGDRRYSNQPQHF.

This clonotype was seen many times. CDR3 protein: CASSLRRDEQFF. Here the CDR3 DNA reads TGTGCCAGCAGCCTCCGGCGGGATGAGCAGTTCTTC. The V gene is TRBV7-8, the J gene TRBJ2-1; D perhaps matches TRBD2 (5 bases). V gave up 5 bases and J gave up 8 bases, with 10 bases separating them. This CDR3 contains 12 residues. Germline-derived CDR1 and CDR2 are SGHVS and FQNEAQ.

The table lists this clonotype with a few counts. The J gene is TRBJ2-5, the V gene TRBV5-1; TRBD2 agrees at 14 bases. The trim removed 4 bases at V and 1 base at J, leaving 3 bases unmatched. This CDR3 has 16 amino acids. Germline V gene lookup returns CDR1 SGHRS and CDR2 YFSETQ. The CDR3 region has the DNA TGCGCCAGCAGCATAGGACTAGCGGGAGGCCAAGAGACCCAGTACTTC. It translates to CASSIGLAGGQETQYF.

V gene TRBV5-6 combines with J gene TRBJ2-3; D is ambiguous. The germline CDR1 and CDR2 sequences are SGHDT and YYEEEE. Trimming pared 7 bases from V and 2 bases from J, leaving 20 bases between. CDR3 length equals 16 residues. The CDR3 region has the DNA TGTGCCAGCGGAGACCACTTGACGGGCGTCACAGATACGCAGTATTTT. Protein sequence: CASGDHLTGVTDTQYF.

Here the CDR3 DNA reads TGTGCCAGCTCACGGGGGCCTGGGGAATCACCCCTCCACTTT. The encoded protein is CASSRGPGESPLHF. The rearrangement uses TRBV14 and TRBJ1-6; perhaps TRBD1 as D (6 bases). This CDR3 is built from 14 residues. Germline V gene data show CDR1 as SGHDN and CDR2 as FVKESK. Deletions cut 8 bases from V and 10 bases from J, with 18 bases between.

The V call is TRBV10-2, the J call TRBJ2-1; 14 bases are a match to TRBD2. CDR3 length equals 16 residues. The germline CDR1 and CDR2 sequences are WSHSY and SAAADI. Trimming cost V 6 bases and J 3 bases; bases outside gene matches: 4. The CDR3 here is CASSSGTSGSYNEQFF. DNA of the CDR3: TGCGCCAGCAGCTCGGGGACTAGCGGGAGCTACAATGAGCAGTTCTTC.

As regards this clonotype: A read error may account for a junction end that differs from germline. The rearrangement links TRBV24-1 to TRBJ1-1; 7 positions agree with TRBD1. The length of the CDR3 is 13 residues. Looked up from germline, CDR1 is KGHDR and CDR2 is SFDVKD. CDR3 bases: TGTGCCACCTCGACAGGGATGAACACTAAAGCTTTCTTT. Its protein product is CATSTGMNTKAFF.

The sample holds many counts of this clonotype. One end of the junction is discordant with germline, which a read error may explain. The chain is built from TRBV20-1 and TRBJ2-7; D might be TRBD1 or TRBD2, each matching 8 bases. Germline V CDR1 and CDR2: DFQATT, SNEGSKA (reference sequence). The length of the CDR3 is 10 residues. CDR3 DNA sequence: TGCAGTGCTGGACAGGGACTAGAGGACTTC. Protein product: CSAGQGLEDF.

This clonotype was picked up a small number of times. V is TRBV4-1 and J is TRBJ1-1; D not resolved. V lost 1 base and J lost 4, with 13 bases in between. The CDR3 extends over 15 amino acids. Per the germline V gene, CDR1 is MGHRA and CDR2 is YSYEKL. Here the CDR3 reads CASSQVAAKGTEAFF. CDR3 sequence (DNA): TGCGCCAGCAGCCAAGTTGCAGCGAAAGGCACTGAAGCTTTCTTT.

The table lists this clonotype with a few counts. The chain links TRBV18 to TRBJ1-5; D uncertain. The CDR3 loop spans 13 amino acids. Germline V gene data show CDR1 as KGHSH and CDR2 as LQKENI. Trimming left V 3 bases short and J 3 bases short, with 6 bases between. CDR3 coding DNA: TGTGCCAGCTCACCGGCCGACAATCAGCCCCAGCATTTT. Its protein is CASSPADNQPQHF. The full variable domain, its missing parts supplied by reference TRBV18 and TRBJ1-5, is NAGVMQNPRHLVRRRGQEARLRCSPMKGHSHVYWYRQLPEEGLKFMVYLQKENIIDESGMPKERFSAEFPKEGPSILRIQQVVRGDSAAYFCASSPADNQPQHFGDGTRLSIL.

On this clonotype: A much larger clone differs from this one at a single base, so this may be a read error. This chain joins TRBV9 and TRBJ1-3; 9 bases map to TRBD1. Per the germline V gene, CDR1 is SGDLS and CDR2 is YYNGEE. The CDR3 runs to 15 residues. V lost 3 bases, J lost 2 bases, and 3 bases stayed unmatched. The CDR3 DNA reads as TGTGCCAGCAGCGCCCGGACAGGGGCTGGAAACACCATATATTTT. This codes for CASSARTGAGNTIYF.

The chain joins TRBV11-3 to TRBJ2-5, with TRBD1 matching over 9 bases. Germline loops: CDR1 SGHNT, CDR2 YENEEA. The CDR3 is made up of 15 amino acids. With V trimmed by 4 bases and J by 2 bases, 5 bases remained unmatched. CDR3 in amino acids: CASSSEGTGQETQYF. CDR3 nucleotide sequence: TGTGCCAGCAGCTCGGAAGGGACAGGGCAAGAGACCCAGTACTTC.

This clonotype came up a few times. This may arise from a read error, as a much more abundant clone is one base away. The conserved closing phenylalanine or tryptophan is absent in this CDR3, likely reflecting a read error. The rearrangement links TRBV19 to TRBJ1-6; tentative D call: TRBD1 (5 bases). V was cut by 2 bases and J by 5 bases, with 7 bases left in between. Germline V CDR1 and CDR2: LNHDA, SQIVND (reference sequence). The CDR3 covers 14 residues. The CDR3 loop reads CASSIRGDNSPLHS. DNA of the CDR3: TGTGCCAGTAGTATAAGAGGGGATAATTCACCCCTCCACTCT.

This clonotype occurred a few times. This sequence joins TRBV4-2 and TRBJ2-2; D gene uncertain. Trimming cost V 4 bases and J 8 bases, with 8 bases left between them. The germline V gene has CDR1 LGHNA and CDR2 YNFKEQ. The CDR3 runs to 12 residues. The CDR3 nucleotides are TGTGCCAGCAGCCGGCAAGAAGGGGAGCTGTTTTTT. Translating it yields CASSRQEGELFF.

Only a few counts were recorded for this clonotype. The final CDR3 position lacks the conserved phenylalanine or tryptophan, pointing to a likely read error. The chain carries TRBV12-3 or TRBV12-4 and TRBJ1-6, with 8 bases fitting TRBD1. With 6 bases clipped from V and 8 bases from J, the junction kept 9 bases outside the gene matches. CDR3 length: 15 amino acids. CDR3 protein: CASSRRTGPDSPLHL. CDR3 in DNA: TGTGCCAGCAGCCGCCGGACAGGGCCGGATTCACCCCTCCACCTT.

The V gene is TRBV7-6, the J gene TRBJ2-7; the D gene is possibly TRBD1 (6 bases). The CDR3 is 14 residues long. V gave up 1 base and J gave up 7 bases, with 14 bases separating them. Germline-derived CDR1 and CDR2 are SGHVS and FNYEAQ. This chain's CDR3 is CASSLGTELREQYF. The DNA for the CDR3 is TGTGCCAGCAGCTTAGGGACAGAGTTGAGGGAGCAGTACTTC.

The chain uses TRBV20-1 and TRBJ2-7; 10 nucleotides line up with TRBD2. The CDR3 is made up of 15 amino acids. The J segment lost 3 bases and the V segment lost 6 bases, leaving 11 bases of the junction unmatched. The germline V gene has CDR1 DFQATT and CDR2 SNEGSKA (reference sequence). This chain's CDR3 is CSAPVERGGYYEQYF. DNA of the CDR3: TGCAGTGCACCTGTAGAGCGGGGGGGATACTACGAGCAGTACTTC.

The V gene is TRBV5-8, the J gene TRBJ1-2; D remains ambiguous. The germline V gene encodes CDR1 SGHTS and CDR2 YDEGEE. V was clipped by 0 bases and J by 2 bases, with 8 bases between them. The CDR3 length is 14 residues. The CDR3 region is CASSLGSLNYGYTF. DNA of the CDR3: TGTGCCAGCAGCTTGGGTTCCTTGAACTATGGCTACACCTTC.

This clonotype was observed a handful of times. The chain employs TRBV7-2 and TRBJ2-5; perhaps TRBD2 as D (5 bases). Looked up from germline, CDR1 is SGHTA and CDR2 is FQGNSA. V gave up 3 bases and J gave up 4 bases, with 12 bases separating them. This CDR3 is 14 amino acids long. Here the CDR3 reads CASSFYQSGETQYF. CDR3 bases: TGTGCCAGCAGCTTTTACCAGAGCGGAGAGACCCAGTACTTC.

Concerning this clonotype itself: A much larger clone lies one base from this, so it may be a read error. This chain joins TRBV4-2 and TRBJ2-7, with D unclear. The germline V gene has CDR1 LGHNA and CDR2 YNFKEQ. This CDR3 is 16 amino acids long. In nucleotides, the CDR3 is TGTGCCAGCCGCCACGTCCTACGGGCCGTGTCCTACGAGCAGTACTTC. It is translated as CASRHVLRAVSYEQYF.

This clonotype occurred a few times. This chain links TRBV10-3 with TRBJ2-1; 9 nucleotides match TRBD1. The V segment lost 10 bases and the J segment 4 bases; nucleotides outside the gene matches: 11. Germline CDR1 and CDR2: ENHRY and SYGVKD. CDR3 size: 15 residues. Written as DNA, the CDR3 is TGTGCCAGCAGGAAGACGGGACAGGGATACAATGAGCAGTTCTTC. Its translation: CASRKTGQGYNEQFF.

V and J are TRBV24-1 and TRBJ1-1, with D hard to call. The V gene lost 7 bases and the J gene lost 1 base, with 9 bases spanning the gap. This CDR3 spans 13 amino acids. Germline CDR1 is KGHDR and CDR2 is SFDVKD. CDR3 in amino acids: CATRRGENTEAFF. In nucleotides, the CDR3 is TGTGCCACCAGGCGCGGTGAGAACACTGAAGCTTTCTTT.

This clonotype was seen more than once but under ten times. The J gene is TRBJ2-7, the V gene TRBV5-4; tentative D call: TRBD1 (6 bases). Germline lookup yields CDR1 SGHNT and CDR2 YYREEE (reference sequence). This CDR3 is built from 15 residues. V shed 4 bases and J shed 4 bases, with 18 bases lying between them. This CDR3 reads CASSKQGQTGYEQYF. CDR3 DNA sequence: TGTGCCAGCAGCAAGCAGGGACAAACAGGGTACGAGCAGTACTTC.

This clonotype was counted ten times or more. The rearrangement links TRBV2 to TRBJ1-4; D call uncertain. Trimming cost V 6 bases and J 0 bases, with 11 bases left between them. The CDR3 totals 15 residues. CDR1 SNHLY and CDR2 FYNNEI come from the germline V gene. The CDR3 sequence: CASSGTTATNEKLFF. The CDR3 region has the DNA TGTGCCAGCAGCGGTACGACGGCAACTAATGAAAAACTGTTTTTT.

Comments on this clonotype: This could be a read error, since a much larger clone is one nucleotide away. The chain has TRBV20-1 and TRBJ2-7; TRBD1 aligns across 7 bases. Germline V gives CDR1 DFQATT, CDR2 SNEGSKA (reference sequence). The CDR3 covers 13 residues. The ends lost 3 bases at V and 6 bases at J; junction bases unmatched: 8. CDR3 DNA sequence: TGCAGTGCTAGGACAGGGAAAGCCTGCGAGCAGTACTTC. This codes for CSARTGKACEQYF.

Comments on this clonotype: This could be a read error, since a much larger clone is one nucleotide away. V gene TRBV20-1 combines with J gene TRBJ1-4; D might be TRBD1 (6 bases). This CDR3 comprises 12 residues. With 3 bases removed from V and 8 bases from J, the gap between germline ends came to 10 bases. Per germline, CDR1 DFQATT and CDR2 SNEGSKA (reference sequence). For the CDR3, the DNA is TGCAGTGCTAGGCGACAGGCAGAAAAACTGTTTTTT. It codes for CSARRQAEKLFF.